This TCR beta chain was documented in a study of Ad26.COV2.S vaccination and SARS-CoV-2 variants. Generated by immunoSEQ multiplex PCR, the TCRdb table keeps only in-frame clones and is missing some. Among under 300,000 clones listed, 70% to 90% were seen once. Looked up from germline, CDR1 is LGHNA and CDR2 is YSLEER. The CDR3 spans 12 residues. Trimming stripped 4 bases from V and 14 bases from J, with 12 bases between. Treatment here: roughly 18 received Ad26.COV2.S at low or high dose, single or two shots; 5 received placebo; per-sample allocation not given. Vaccine and placebo recipients were sampled on day 63 after the first injection.

The sequence came from a person aged 18-60 years who received the Ad26.COV2.S COVID-19 vaccine or a placebo. The sequencing used peripheral blood, collected in a trial of Ad26.COV2.S vaccine versus placebo. This chain links TRBV4-3 with TRBJ1-6; weak D call: TRBD1 (6 bases). DNA of the CDR3: TGCGCCAGCAGCCTCTCCAGGGGAACCCTCCACTTT. This codes for CASSLSRGTLHF.